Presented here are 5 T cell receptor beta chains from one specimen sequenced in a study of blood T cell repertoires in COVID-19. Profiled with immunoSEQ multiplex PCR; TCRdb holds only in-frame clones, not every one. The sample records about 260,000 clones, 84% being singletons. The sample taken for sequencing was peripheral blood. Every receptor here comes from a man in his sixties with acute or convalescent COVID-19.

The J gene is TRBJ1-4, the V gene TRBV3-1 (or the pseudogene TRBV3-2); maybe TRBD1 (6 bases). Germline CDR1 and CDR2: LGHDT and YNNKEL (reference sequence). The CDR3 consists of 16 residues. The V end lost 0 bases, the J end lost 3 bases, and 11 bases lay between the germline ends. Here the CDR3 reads CASSQDRGASNEKLFF. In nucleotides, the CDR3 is TGTGCCAGCAGCCAAGATCGGGGGGCGTCTAATGAAAAACTGTTTTTT.

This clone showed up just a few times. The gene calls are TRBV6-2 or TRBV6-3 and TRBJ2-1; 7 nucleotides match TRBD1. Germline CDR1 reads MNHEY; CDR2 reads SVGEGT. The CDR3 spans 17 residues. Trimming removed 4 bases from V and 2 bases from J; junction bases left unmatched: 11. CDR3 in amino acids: CASSFPTRDRPYNEQFF. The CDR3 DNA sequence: TGTGCCAGCAGTTTCCCGACCCGGGACAGACCCTACAATGAGCAGTTCTTC.

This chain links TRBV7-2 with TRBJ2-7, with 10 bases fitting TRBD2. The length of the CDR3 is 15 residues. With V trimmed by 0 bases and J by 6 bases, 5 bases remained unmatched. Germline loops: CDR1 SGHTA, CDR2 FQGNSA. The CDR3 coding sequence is TGTGCCAGCAGCTTAGCTAGCGGACTAGCGGTCGAGCAGTACTTC. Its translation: CASSLASGLAVEQYF.

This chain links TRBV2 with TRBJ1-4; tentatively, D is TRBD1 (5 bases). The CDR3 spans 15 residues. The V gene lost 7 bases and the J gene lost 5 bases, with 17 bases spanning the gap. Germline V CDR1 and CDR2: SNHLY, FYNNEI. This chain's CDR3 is CASTRRGGGNEKLFF. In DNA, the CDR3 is TGTGCCAGCACCCGCCGGGGCGGGGGGAATGAAAAACTGTTTTTT. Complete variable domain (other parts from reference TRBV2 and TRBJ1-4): EPEVTQTPSHQVTQMGQEVILRCVPISNHLYFYWYRQILGQKVEFLVSFYNNEISEKSEIFDDQFSVERPDGSNFTLKIRSTKLEDSAMYFCASTRRGGGNEKLFFGSGTQLSVL.

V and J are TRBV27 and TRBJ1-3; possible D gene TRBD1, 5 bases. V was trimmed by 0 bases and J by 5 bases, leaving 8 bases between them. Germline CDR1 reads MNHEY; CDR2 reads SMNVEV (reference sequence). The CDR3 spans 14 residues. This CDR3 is CASSLSGLRNTIYF. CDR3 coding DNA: TGTGCCAGCAGTTTATCGGGGCTGCGAAACACCATATATTTT.